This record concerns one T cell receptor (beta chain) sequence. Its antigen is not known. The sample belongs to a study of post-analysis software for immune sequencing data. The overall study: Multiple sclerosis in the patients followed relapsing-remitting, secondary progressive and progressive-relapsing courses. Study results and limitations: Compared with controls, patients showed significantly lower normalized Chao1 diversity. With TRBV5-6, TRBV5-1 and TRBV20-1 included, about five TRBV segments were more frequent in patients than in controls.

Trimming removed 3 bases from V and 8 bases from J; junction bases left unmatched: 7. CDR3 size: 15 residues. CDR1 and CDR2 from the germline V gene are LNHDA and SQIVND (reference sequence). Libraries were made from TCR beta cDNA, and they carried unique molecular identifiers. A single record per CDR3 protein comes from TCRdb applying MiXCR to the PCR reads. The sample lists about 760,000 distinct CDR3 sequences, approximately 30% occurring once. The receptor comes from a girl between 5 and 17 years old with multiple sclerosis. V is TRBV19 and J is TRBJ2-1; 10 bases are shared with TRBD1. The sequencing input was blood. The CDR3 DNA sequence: TGTGCCAGTAGTATGGGGACAGGGGCCGGCGATGAGCAGTTCTTC. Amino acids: CASSMGTGAGDEQFF. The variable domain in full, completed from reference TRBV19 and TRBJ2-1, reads DGGITQSPKYLFRKEGQNVTLSCEQNLNHDAMYWYRQDPGQGLRLIYYSQIVNDFQKGDIAEGYSVSREKKESFPLTVTSAQKNPTAFYLCASSMGTGAGDEQFFGPGTRLTVL.